The 21 T cell receptor beta chains presented below share a single source sample, sequenced in a study of identifying expanded T cells in peripheral blood. Using immunoSEQ multiplex PCR, the repertoire was profiled, and TCRdb retains in-frame clones only, with some absent. Here the sample spans some 96,000 clones, over 75% being singletons. Sequenced material: blood. The origin of the receptors is a person aged 18-69 years in good health.

This chain joins TRBV5-1 and TRBJ1-1; TRBD1 might be the D (5 bases). Germline V gene sequence: CDR1 SGHRS, CDR2 YFSETQ. V was clipped by 4 bases and J by 5 bases, with 15 bases between them. The CDR3 loop spans 14 amino acids. The CDR3 region is CASSPQGGETEAFF. CDR3 in DNA: TGCGCCAGCAGCCCCCAGGGAGGTGAAACTGAAGCTTTCTTT.

This chain uses TRBV7-2 with TRBJ1-2; weak D call: TRBD1 (5 bases). The germline CDR1 and CDR2 sequences are SGHTA and FQGNSA. Trimming stripped 5 bases from V and 4 bases from J, with 29 bases between. This CDR3 comprises 19 residues. The chain's CDR3 is CASSPRVLVSGQRRYGYTF. CDR3 in DNA: TGTGCCAGCAGCCCTAGAGTTCTTGTGTCAGGGCAACGTCGCTATGGCTACACCTTC.

V usage is TRBV5-6 and J usage is TRBJ1-2, with a tentative D call TRBD1 (5 bases). The germline CDR1 and CDR2 sequences are SGHDT and YYEEEE. The CDR3 is made up of 14 amino acids. The V end lost 2 bases, the J end lost 4 bases, and 12 bases lay between the germline ends. The CDR3, as DNA: TGTGCCAGCAGCTTACCAGGGCTGGGCTATGGCTACACCTTC. Translation gives CASSLPGLGYGYTF.

CDR3 in amino acids: CASSFWDKNTEAFF. In DNA, the CDR3 is TGTGCCAGCAGCTTCTGGGACAAGAACACTGAAGCTTTCTTT. The rearrangement joins TRBV7-8 to TRBJ1-1, with D possibly matching TRBD1 (6 bases). The CDR3 totals 14 residues. V lost 3 bases to trimming and J lost 1 base, with 9 bases between them. Germline lookup yields CDR1 SGHVS and CDR2 FQNEAQ.

This rearrangement joins TRBV30 to TRBJ1-2; 8 bases match TRBD1. CDR3 length equals 14 residues. The germline CDR1 and CDR2 sequences are GTSNPN and SVGIG (reference sequence). The trim removed 4 bases at V and 6 bases at J, leaving 10 bases unmatched. CDR3: CAWILTGEGDGYTF. DNA for the CDR3: TGTGCCTGGATCCTGACAGGGGAAGGTGATGGCTACACCTTC.

This clone was recorded only once. This CDR3 reads CASSPLGGAGYTF. CDR3 coding DNA: TGTGCCAGCTCACCACTTGGAGGGGCTGGCTACACCTTC. This chain connects TRBV18 to TRBJ1-2; weak D call: TRBD1 (5 bases). Trimming left V 1 base short and J 7 bases short, with 10 bases between. The CDR3 is made up of 13 amino acids. Germline V gene lookup returns CDR1 KGHSH and CDR2 LQKENI.

This rearrangement joins TRBV7-7 to TRBJ2-5; TRBD2 might be the D (5 bases). The germline V gene encodes CDR1 SSHAT and CDR2 FNYEAQ (reference sequence). This CDR3 contains 13 residues. Trimming left V 3 bases short and J 5 bases short, with 10 bases between. CDR3 DNA: TGTGCCAGCAGCTTGTCGGGGTTGGAGACCCAGTACTTC. This codes for CASSLSGLETQYF. The full variable domain, its missing parts supplied by reference TRBV7-7 and TRBJ2-5, is GAGVSQSPRYKVTKRGQDVTLRCDPISSHATLYWYQQALGQGPEFLTYFNYEAQPDKSGLPSDRFSAERPEGSISTLTIQRTEQRDSAMYRCASSLSGLETQYFGPGTRLLVL.

The chain is built from TRBV19 and TRBJ1-4, with 9 nucleotides matching TRBD1. The CDR3 has 15 residues. The germline CDR1 and CDR2 sequences are LNHDA and SQIVND (reference sequence). Trimming cost V 8 bases and J 7 bases; bases outside gene matches: 11. CDR3 sequence: CASSDRGSGGEKLFF. Written as DNA, the CDR3 is TGTGCCAGTTCGGACAGGGGAAGTGGGGGTGAAAAACTGTTTTTT.

This clone was detected ten times or more. Here the CDR3 DNA reads TGTGCCAGCAGTGAAATGGTGACCGACGCCTATGGCTACACCTTC. Its protein is CASSEMVTDAYGYTF. The V and J genes are TRBV2 and TRBJ1-2; D gene unclear. Trimming removed 2 bases from V and 4 bases from J, with 14 bases in between. In germline, CDR1 is SNHLY, CDR2 FYNNEI. The CDR3 length is 15 residues.

The J gene is TRBJ2-1, the V gene TRBV19; 7 bases match TRBD2. Germline loops: CDR1 LNHDA, CDR2 SQIVND (reference sequence). The ends lost 3 bases at V and 5 bases at J; junction bases unmatched: 7. The CDR3 is 15 amino acids. Here the CDR3 DNA reads TGTGCCAGTAGTATTCCGCTAGCGGCAAACAATGAGCAGTTCTTC. Encoded protein: CASSIPLAANNEQFF.

The chain recombines TRBV6-5 with TRBJ1-2; D is ambiguous. With 2 bases removed from V and 4 bases from J, the gap between germline ends came to 8 bases. The germline CDR1 and CDR2 sequences are MNHEY and SVGAGI. CDR3 length equals 13 residues. CDR3 in DNA: TGTGCCAGCAGTTACGCGACCCGCTATGGCTACACCTTC. It is translated as CASSYATRYGYTF.

The rearrangement uses TRBV6-6 and TRBJ2-7, with 7 bases that match TRBD2. The J segment lost 7 bases and the V segment lost 6 bases, leaving 12 bases of the junction unmatched. The germline gives CDR1 MNHNY, CDR2 SVGAGI (reference sequence). This CDR3 is 14 amino acids long. CDR3 DNA sequence: TGTGCCAGCAGCCAACTAGCGAGCGTGGGAGAGCAGTACTTC. It encodes CASSQLASVGEQYF.

This sequence joins TRBV7-9 and TRBJ2-5; 7 bases are shared with TRBD1. The V gene's germline CDR1 is SEHNR and CDR2 FQNEAQ (reference sequence). This CDR3 spans 15 amino acids. The junction had 10 bases not matched to a gene; V was cut back by 5 bases and J by 4 bases. In DNA form, the CDR3 reads TGTGCCAGCAGCGCCATAACAGGGGTGGGAGAGACCCAGTACTTC. Its protein is CASSAITGVGETQYF. Full variable domain (outside the CDR3, taken from reference TRBV7-9 and TRBJ2-5): DTGVSQNPRHKITKRGQNVTFRCDPISEHNRLYWYRQTLGQGPEFLTYFQNEAQLEKSRLLSDRFSAERPKGSFSTLEIQRTEQGDSAMYLCASSAITGVGETQYFGPGTRLLVL.

As concerns this clone: It is likely a read error, because the conserved phenylalanine at the end of the CDR3 is missing. The V and J genes are TRBV9 and TRBJ1-5; unclear D gene. Trimming took 4 bases from V and 4 from J, leaving 12 bases between them. The CDR3 is 14 residues long. Germline assignment: CDR1 SGDLS and CDR2 YYNGEE. The CDR3: CASSPTDGNQPQHL. CDR3 nucleotides: TGTGCCAGCAGCCCTACGGACGGGAATCAGCCCCAGCATCTT.

The chain carries TRBV18 and TRBJ1-5; 7 positions agree with TRBD1. From germline, CDR1 is KGHSH and CDR2 LQKENI. With V trimmed by 2 bases and J by 4 bases, 2 bases remained unmatched. This CDR3 spans 14 amino acids. The CDR3 DNA reads as TGTGCCAGCTCACCATCAGGGGGGAATCAGCCCCAGCATTTT. This sequence encodes CASSPSGGNQPQHF.

V usage is TRBV5-6 and J usage is TRBJ2-1; no clear D gene. This CDR3 comprises 17 residues. Germline loops: CDR1 SGHDT, CDR2 YYEEEE. Trimming pared 4 bases from V and 1 base from J, leaving 18 bases between. DNA for the CDR3: TGTGCCAGCAGCCTAGTCCGACCGTTTGGGTCCTACAATGAGCAGTTCTTC. It specifies CASSLVRPFGSYNEQFF. The full variable domain, rest sourced from reference TRBV5-6 and TRBJ2-1, is DAGVTQSPTHLIKTRGQQVTLRCSPKSGHDTVSWYQQALGQGPQFIFQYYEEEERQRGNFPDRFSGHQFPNYSSELNVNALLLGDSALYLCASSLVRPFGSYNEQFFGPGTRLTVL.

This rearrangement joins TRBV4-1 to TRBJ2-1; perhaps TRBD2 as D (7 bases). The CDR3 has 17 amino acids. CDR1 is MGHRA, CDR2 YSYEKL, per germline. The germline V and J ends were trimmed by 1 base and 2 bases, with 15 bases remaining between them. The DNA of the CDR3 is TGCGCCAGCAGCCAAGTTAACACGGGGGGCCCCTACAATGAGCAGTTCTTC. This encodes CASSQVNTGGPYNEQFF.

The chain joins TRBV9 to TRBJ2-1, with a weak D call TRBD1 (6 bases). This CDR3 region has 12 residues. V dropped 3 bases and J dropped 10 bases, with 11 bases sitting between them. Germline assignment: CDR1 SGDLS and CDR2 YYNGEE. CDR3 in DNA: TGTGCCAGCAGCGCCGGGACACCAGAGCAGTTCTTC. It yields the protein CASSAGTPEQFF.

The gene calls are TRBV7-8 and TRBJ1-5; D gene unclear. CDR1 and CDR2 from the germline V gene are SGHVS and FQNEAQ. The V end lost 0 bases, the J end lost 0 bases, and 9 bases lay between the germline ends. The CDR3 is 16 amino acids. The CDR3 DNA sequence: TGTGCCAGCAGCTTAGCAGGGAGCCATAGCAATCAGCCCCAGCATTTT. Its translation: CASSLAGSHSNQPQHF. The full variable domain, in which reference TRBV7-8 and TRBJ1-5 provide the parts outside the CDR3, is GAGVSQSPRYKVAKRGQDVALRCDPISGHVSLFWYQQALGQGPEFLTYFQNEAQLDKSGLPSDRFFAERPEGSVSTLKIQRTQQEDSAVYLCASSLAGSHSNQPQHFGDGTRLSIL.

V gene TRBV7-9 combines with J gene TRBJ2-5; 7 bases map to TRBD1. The germline CDR1 and CDR2 sequences are SEHNR and FQNEAQ (reference sequence). The length of the CDR3 is 16 residues. Trimming at V came to 1 base and at J to 5 bases, leaving 10 bases not matched to a gene. CDR3 nucleotides: TGTGCCAGCAGCTTAGGGTCGACAGGGCTTAAGGAGACCCAGTACTTC. Protein sequence: CASSLGSTGLKETQYF.

J is TRBJ2-7 and V is TRBV27, with D possibly being TRBD1 or TRBD2 (5 bases each). The germline CDR1 and CDR2 sequences are MNHEY and SMNVEV (reference sequence). V was shortened by 2 bases and J by 2 bases, with 10 bases between the two germline ends. The CDR3 has 14 residues. The DNA for the CDR3 is TGTGCCAGCAGTTTAAAAGGGACGGCCTACGAGCAGTACTTC. This encodes CASSLKGTAYEQYF.